This paragraph reports one TCR beta chain. No antigen is known for it. No base quality information exists; no much larger clone differs at one position. In total, approximately 610 healthy bone marrow donors made up the cohort. All cohort members were sampled while nominally healthy, although unrecorded immune exposures were likely present. The donor was CMV seronegative and belonged to the group of roughly 330 seronegative cohort members. Every donor gave a peripheral blood sample, and the peripheral blood mononuclear cells from that sample were used for TCR beta sequencing. Genomic DNA extraction from the blood cell samples was performed with the Qiagen DNeasy Blood Extraction Kit. This record belongs to a study of cytomegalovirus exposure and HLA in healthy donors listed by TCRdb under 2017. Regarding the study in general: According to an earlier analysis of a few hundred of the donors, roughly 180 million T cells yielded 120 million or so unique TCR beta sequences and more than 250 Gb of sequence data. Approximately 310 gigabases of sequencing data and tens of millions of unique TCR sequences made up an early release that covered several hundred HLA-typed donors. Of the roughly 400 genotyped donors, 81% fell in the genetic ancestry cluster associated with self-reported Caucasian donors. The study aimed to test whether signatures of past pathogen exposure could be identified by cataloging public T cell receptors. The T cell repertoires of 700 or so subjects were profiled by immunosequencing and related to cytomegalovirus serostatus. Besides the first cohort of 666 subjects, a separate validation cohort made up of 120 different subjects was used. To predict cytomegalovirus infection status, the study brought together high-throughput TCR immunosequencing, statistical association of individual TCRs with disease status, and machine learning. A later analysis re-examined previously published TCR beta repertoires from more than 650 donors and added high-resolution HLA genotyping to investigate patterns of TCR occurrence. Rather than drawing on any new phenotypic data, the later analysis identified candidate immune exposures from TCR beta sequences and the way those sequences occurred across donors. In an earlier analysis of roughly 600 of the donors, high-throughput TCR beta sequencing was used to judge whether each TCR beta V gene segment behaved as functional or pseudogenic. Donor age, sex, ethnicity and CMV serostatus were compiled together with the repertoire data. In a later genetic analysis, genome-wide SNP genotypes for about three fifths of the 666 donors were used, and that subset was treated as a discovery cohort. All discovery cohort repertoires had been generated using a single sequencing platform. HLA typing covered class I and class II loci at four-digit resolution. Typing coverage varied by locus: roughly 620-640 donors for A, B, C, DRB1 and DQB1; approximately 520 for DQA1; nearly 610 for DPA1; 450 to 480 for DPB1. Because of strong linkage in the cohort, five DR-DQ haplotypes were treated as single units for association and clustering. Among about 400 genotyped donors of the cohort, an average of approximately 200,000 unique TCR beta nucleotide sequences was sequenced per donor, of which about 18% were non-productive.

The library was produced with the immunoSEQ multiplex PCR assay. A mixture of 60 forward primers for TCR Vbeta segments and 13 reverse primers for TCR Jbeta segments was used in the multiplex PCR. The CDR3 region of rearranged TCR beta genes was amplified from genomic DNA with a multiplex PCR assay. Amplified TCR beta libraries were sequenced as 87-base-pair reads on the Illumina HiSeq System. The authors' analysis ran thus. A later analysis counted approximately 76 million unique TCR beta chains across the 500 to 850 repertoires, and around 9.9 million of these chains were shared by at least two donors. To remove PCR and sequencing errors, raw reads were error-corrected and collapsed into unique sequences using a nearest-neighbor algorithm that merged closely related sequences. V, D and J gene segments were assigned by aligning CDR3 sequences to IMGT reference sequences. For a sequence to be retained, a match of at least six nucleotides to both a V gene segment and a J gene segment was required. Rearrangements were called productive when the CDR3 lacked stop codons and stayed in frame with V and J; all others were non-productive. Following IMGT convention, CDR3 was defined as the stretch from the second conserved V-encoded cysteine to the conserved J-encoded phenylalanine. Sequences without an unambiguous match to a single V gene segment were excluded from the earlier analysis of a few hundred of the donors. An earlier analysis of 587 of the donors classified V segments as functional when productive rearrangements were above 56.7% and as segregating when the standard deviation between donors was above 5%. A statistical classification framework was developed to diagnose cytomegalovirus status using the catalog of TCR beta chain sequences. A later analysis assigned V and J genes by comparing TCR nucleotide sequences with IMGT/GENE-DB human TR gene sequences. Using the TCRdist pipeline, a later analysis assigned CDR3 sequences along with most-parsimonious VDJ recombination scenarios. In a later analysis, each TCR beta chain was defined by its CDR3 amino acid sequence together with its V-gene family, and reads without a unique V-gene family were excluded. As a way to deal with suspected cross-contamination and a sequencing artifact, a later analysis dropped under 600 nucleotide sequences that were highly shared and had low generation probability. A later analysis calculated a clonal expansion index for each public chain from normalized within-repertoire ranks of inferred template counts. In a later analysis, generation probabilities were computed with a VDJ recombination model fitted to out-of-frame rearrangements, and the resulting probabilities were checked against IGoR. In a later analysis, TCR-TCR, TCR-HLA and TCR-CMV co-occurrence was scored with hypergeometric tests, and a repertoire-size bias correction was applied to TCR pairs. In a later analysis, false discovery rates were estimated by permuting HLA or CMV assignments 20 times. In a later analysis, co-occurring TCRs were grouped using DBSCAN, and TCRdist sequence similarity was added for clustering within HLA-allele-positive subsets. Repertoires with fewer than 30,000 or more than 120,000 public chains were left out of co-occurrence clustering, as were several repertoires with anomalous nucleotide sharing. Imported from immuneACCESS, the table was reduced by TCRdb to in-frame sequences with V and J called. These copies leave out some clones; in studies compared against another copy, an unresolved V gene accounts for under half, and the cause of the remainder is not known. The V and J calls and clone size come from that table; D and trimming were worked out from the DNA. The sample table contains 170,000 or so clones; only one count was recorded for under 85% of them. In total, the top ten clones hold around 3% of the sample.

What the research found in general, with its limitations: The presence/absence analyses assumed that sequencing depth was roughly uniform across donors, and that assumption may not be true. Because HLA typing was missing for some donors at each locus, association tests included only the typed subset. Only TCR beta chains were sequenced in this cohort, and the absence of alpha or paired-chain data limited detectable features. In vitro tests confirmed that three of the cytomegalovirus-associated TCR beta chains recognize cytomegalovirus antigens. An earlier analysis of around 540 of the donors showed that most TCR beta V segments appeared in productive rearrangements either about 87% or about 30% of the time, which broadly matched IMGT annotations. The earlier analysis of nearly 600 of the donors excluded 15 to 20 rarely observed V segments, including chromosome 9 orphons, because counts were too low. A later analysis found that TCR association rates varied across HLA loci, with DRB1 alleles showing the most associated TCRs and HLA-C alleles the fewest. Assigning TCR associations to individual alleles was difficult when HLA alleles, especially DR and DQ, strongly co-occurred. A later analysis found that HLA-associated TCR beta chains were more clonally expanded and had lower generation probabilities than equally common non-associated chains. Most CMV-associated TCR beta chains appeared to be HLA-restricted in a later analysis, and the HLA associations seemed to be driven largely by CMV exposure. According to a later analysis, parvovirus B19, influenza, CMV and Epstein-Barr virus appeared linked to several top co-occurrence clusters. A later genetic analysis reported fewer N-insertions in productive TCRs among donors in an Asian-associated ancestry cluster than the roughly 640-donor mean. A later analysis associated about 17,000 TCR beta sequences with specific HLA alleles at a false discovery rate of 0.05. For the cohort, immune exposure information was limited to CMV serostatus. A cluster of highly shared sequence variants was judged likely to be a technical artifact of the sequencing pipeline. In both the original and validation cohorts, the classifier was reported to diagnose cytomegalovirus status with high specificity and sensitivity. A further reported finding was that TCR beta sequences accurately predicted the HLA-A and HLA-B alleles for most subjects in the first cohort. The study gave a list of 150 to 200 TCR beta chains associated with cytomegalovirus. Most TCR sequences were seen in very few donors, while some public TCRs were found in many individuals. Linkage disequilibrium might explain the correlated functional status among segregating V segments, but an unknown experimental factor could not be excluded. It was suggested by the authors that the approach could potentially be generalized to other disease states and immunological phenotypes. An association between a missense DCLRE1C variant and V-gene and J-gene trimming of TCR beta chains was found in a later genetic analysis and replicated in an independent cohort.

Input material: PBMCs. This receptor was obtained from a male donor in good health and CMV-seronegative.

The CDR3 sequence is CATSIGQGGEQYF. The DNA is as follows: TGTGCCACCAGCATCGGACAGGGTGGCGAGCAGTACTTC. The sequence links TRBV15 to TRBJ2-7; TRBD1 agrees with 8 junctional bases. V is trimmed back by 4 bases and J by 6 bases, and the junction contains 5 bases that no gene match accounts for. From the germline V gene (reference sequence), CDR1 is LNHNV and CDR2 is YYDKDF. The CDR3 contains 13 residues, cysteine and phenylalanine counted. The DNA shown is the 39-base CDR3, in frame from base 1. The entire variable domain, with the stretches around the CDR3 drawn from the reference TRBV15 and TRBJ2-7 proteins, is DAMVIQNPRYQVTQFGKPVTLSCSQTLNHNVMYWYQQKSSQAPKLLFHYYDKDFNNEADTPDNFQSRRPNTSFCFLDIRSPGLGDTAMYLCATSIGQGGEQYFGPGTRLTVT.